These 16 T cell receptor beta chains were all obtained from the same sample, sequenced in a study of cytomegalovirus exposure and HLA in healthy donors. Primers: 60 Vbeta forward and 13 Jbeta reverse. Profiled with immunoSEQ multiplex PCR; TCRdb holds only in-frame clones, not every one. The sample shows around 250,000 clones, approximately 82% of them seen only once. Sequenced material: PBMCs. The receptors shown here come from a woman aged 60-75 years in good health and CMV-seropositive.

The rearrangement joins TRBV18 to TRBJ1-1, with 8 positions matching TRBD1. The CDR3 is made up of 15 amino acids. Unmatched junction bases numbered 4, after V lost 3 bases and J lost 1 base. Germline loops: CDR1 KGHSH, CDR2 LQKENI. CDR3 region: CASSPGTGPNTEAFF. In DNA, the CDR3 is TGTGCCAGCTCACCCGGGACAGGACCGAACACTGAAGCTTTCTTT.

Worth noting for this clone: Other DNA sequences from this sample encode an identical CDR3 as well. The V and J genes are TRBV7-9 and TRBJ2-2; D possibly corresponds to TRBD1 (5 bases). The CDR3 sequence is 14 residues long. Germline-derived CDR1 and CDR2 are SEHNR and FQNEAQ (reference sequence). V lost 1 base and J 2 bases, leaving 5 bases between the germline ends. This CDR3 reads CASSLGGNTGELFF. The CDR3 nucleotides read TGTGCCAGCAGCTTAGGGGGCAACACCGGGGAGCTGTTTTTT.

This rearrangement joins TRBV28 to TRBJ1-5; 7 bases are shared with TRBD1. Germline V CDR1 and CDR2: MDHEN, SYDVKM. This CDR3 comprises 15 residues. V lost 3 bases to trimming and J lost 6 bases; unmatched junction nucleotides: 8. The CDR3 loop reads CASSFNRGGGQPQHF. The DNA for the CDR3 is TGTGCCAGCAGTTTTAACAGGGGTGGAGGTCAGCCCCAGCATTTT.

The chain couples TRBV18 to TRBJ2-5; D unresolved. Germline V gene data show CDR1 as KGHSH and CDR2 as LQKENI. V shed 2 bases and J shed 5 bases, with 9 bases lying between them. The CDR3 has 13 amino acids. The CDR3 nucleotides are TGTGCCAGCTCACCAAGACTCGCTGAGACCCAGTACTTC. It yields the protein CASSPRLAETQYF.

This clone has only a few counts. V usage is TRBV5-1 and J usage is TRBJ2-1; TRBD2 agrees at 7 bases. The germline V gene encodes CDR1 SGHRS and CDR2 YFSETQ. The CDR3 is made up of 13 amino acids. J lost 7 bases, V lost 5 bases, and 6 bases had no gene match. CDR3 in amino acids: CASRRGSENEQFF. The CDR3 DNA reads as TGCGCCAGCAGGCGGGGGTCGGAGAATGAGCAGTTCTTC.

Worth noting for this clone: Its ends do not fully match the called genes, so a read error is possible. The genes are TRBV7-3 and TRBJ1-1; tentatively, D is TRBD1 (5 bases). The CDR3 sequence is 17 residues long. Germline CDR1 and CDR2: SGHTA and FQGTGA. The CDR3 region is CASSQDPLSGGNTEAFF. The CDR3 nucleotides read TGCGCCAGCAGCCAAGATCCGCTCTCCGGGGGGAACACTGAAGCTTTCTTT.

CDR3 bases: TGTGCCAGCAGGTACAGCAATGAGCAGTTCTTC. Its translation: CASRYSNEQFF. The chain couples TRBV2 to TRBJ2-1, with D hard to call. The CDR3 is made up of 11 amino acids. The V end was cut by 6 bases, the J end by 6 bases, with 6 bases between. Germline V lookup: CDR1 SNHLY, CDR2 FYNNEI.

This clone was recorded only once. V is TRBV6-5 and J is TRBJ2-5; TRBD1 might be the D (6 bases). Germline V gene data show CDR1 as MNHEY and CDR2 as SVGAGI. V lost 2 bases to trimming and J lost 5 bases, with 12 bases between them. CDR3 length: 14 residues. CDR3 region: CASSYVRGTETQYF. CDR3 coding DNA: TGTGCCAGCAGTTACGTTAGGGGGACCGAGACCCAGTACTTC.

This chain joins TRBV28 and TRBJ2-1; 10 bases align to TRBD1. V was clipped by 7 bases and J by 3 bases; unmatched bases: 3. Germline V gene sequence: CDR1 MDHEN, CDR2 SYDVKM. The CDR3 consists of 14 residues. This chain's CDR3 is CASTGQGIYNEQFF. CDR3 nucleotide sequence: TGTGCCAGCACGGGACAGGGGATCTACAATGAGCAGTTCTTC. Full variable domain (remainder filled in from reference TRBV28 and TRBJ2-1): DVKVTQSSRYLVKRTGEKVFLECVQDMDHENMFWYRQDPGLGLRLIYFSYDVKMKEKGDIPEGYSVSREKKERFSLILESASTNQTSMYLCASTGQGIYNEQFFGPGTRLTVL.

The chain combines TRBV20-1 with TRBJ2-1; TRBD2 might be the D (6 bases). This CDR3 has 11 residues. Germline values: CDR1 DFQATT, CDR2 SNEGSKA (reference sequence). The CDR3 DNA sequence: TGCATCGGACTAATGAACAATGAGCAGTTCTTC. Amino acids: CIGLMNNEQFF.

V and J are TRBV5-1 and TRBJ2-3, with D maybe TRBD2 (5 bases). Per germline, CDR1 SGHRS and CDR2 YFSETQ. The CDR3 is 15 residues long. V was cut by 3 bases and J by 4 bases, with 15 bases left in between. The CDR3 DNA reads TGCGCCAGCAGCTCCCTGTCTAGCTCCGCAGATACGCAGTATTTT. Translated, it gives CASSSLSSSADTQYF.

Written as DNA, the CDR3 is TGTGCCAGCAGCATAGCGGGTACCTACAATGAGCAGTTCTTC. It translates to CASSIAGTYNEQFF. The chain carries TRBV9 and TRBJ2-1, with TRBD2 matching 7 bases. The CDR3 runs to 14 residues. With V trimmed by 4 bases and J by 2 bases, 3 bases remained unmatched. The germline V gene encodes CDR1 SGDLS and CDR2 YYNGEE.

The rearrangement uses TRBV5-1 and TRBJ2-2, with a weak D call TRBD1 (6 bases). Germline lookup yields CDR1 SGHRS and CDR2 YFSETQ. The germline V and J ends were trimmed by 5 bases and 0 bases, with 14 bases remaining between them. This CDR3 spans 16 amino acids. CDR3 region: CASRPPTGTNTGELFF. For the CDR3, the DNA is TGCGCCAGCAGGCCCCCCACAGGGACGAACACCGGGGAGCTGTTTTTT.

V usage is TRBV5-1 and J usage is TRBJ1-4; D gene ambiguous. The V end was cut by 0 bases, the J end by 0 bases, with 6 bases between. Germline V gene lookup returns CDR1 SGHRS and CDR2 YFSETQ. The CDR3 contains 15 residues. CDR3 protein: CASSLAAATNEKLFF. The CDR3 bases are TGCGCCAGCAGCTTGGCAGCGGCAACTAATGAAAAACTGTTTTTT.

The CDR3, as DNA: TGTGCCAGCAGCTTAGAGGGTAGCGGGGCTTCCTACAATGAGCAGTTCTTC. It specifies CASSLEGSGASYNEQFF. This chain links TRBV7-2 with TRBJ2-1, with 8 nucleotides matching TRBD2. V dropped 1 base and J dropped 1; count of bases not matched to a gene: 6. This CDR3 is 17 amino acids long. Germline values: CDR1 SGHTA, CDR2 FQGNSA.

The CDR3 loop reads CASSQAQQGVYGYTF. In nucleotides, the CDR3 is TGTGCCAGCAGCCAAGCCCAACAGGGGGTATATGGCTACACCTTC. The chain couples TRBV4-2 to TRBJ1-2, with TRBD1 matching 8 bases. The CDR3 length is 15 residues. Germline trimming cut 1 base from V and 5 bases from J; bases unmatched to any gene: 6. From germline, CDR1 is LGHNA and CDR2 YNFKEQ.